This TCR beta chain was retrieved from a study of T cells in Graves' hyperthyroidism and ophthalmopathy. This clonotype was observed a handful of times. Germline assignment: CDR1 LNHNV and CDR2 YYDKDF (reference sequence). The V gene lost 6 bases and the J gene lost 2 bases, with 11 bases spanning the gap. The CDR3 consists of 14 residues. Researchers amplified the TCR beta CDR3 regions from RNA transcripts. A first-round RT-PCR of the TCR CDR3 used the HTBI primer set. TCRdb reanalysed the multiplex PCR reads using MiXCR and keeps one entry per CDR3 protein. This sample carries 400,000 to 500,000 distinct CDR3 sequences, around 13% of them seen once, and the ten largest clones take 5.3%.

This sequence was found in a woman aged 18-35 years with Graves' hyperthyroidism. Sequencing used blood. The chain combines TRBV15 with TRBJ2-1, with a possible D match to TRBD2 (7 bases). The CDR3 protein is CATSEGGAYNEQFF. The CDR3 nucleotides read TGTGCCACCAGTGAAGGGGGGGCCTACAATGAGCAGTTCTTC. The full variable domain, with the rest looked up from reference TRBV15 and TRBJ2-1, is DAMVIQNPRYQVTQFGKPVTLSCSQTLNHNVMYWYQQKSSQAPKLLFHYYDKDFNNEADTPDNFQSRRPNTSFCFLDIRSPGLGDTAMYLCATSEGGAYNEQFFGPGTRLTVL.